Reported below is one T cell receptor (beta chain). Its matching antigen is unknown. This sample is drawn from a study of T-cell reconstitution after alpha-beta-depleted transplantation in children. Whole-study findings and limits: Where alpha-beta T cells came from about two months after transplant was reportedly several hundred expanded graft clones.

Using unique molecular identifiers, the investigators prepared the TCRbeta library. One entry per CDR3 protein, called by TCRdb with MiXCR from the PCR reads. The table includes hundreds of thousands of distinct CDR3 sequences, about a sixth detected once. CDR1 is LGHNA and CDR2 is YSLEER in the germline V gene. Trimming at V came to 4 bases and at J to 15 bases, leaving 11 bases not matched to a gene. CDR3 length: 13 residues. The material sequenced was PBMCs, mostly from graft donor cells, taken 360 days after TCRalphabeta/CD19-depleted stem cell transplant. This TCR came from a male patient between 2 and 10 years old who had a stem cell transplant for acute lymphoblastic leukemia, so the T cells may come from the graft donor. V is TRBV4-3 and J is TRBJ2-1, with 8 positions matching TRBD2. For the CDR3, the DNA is TGCGCCAGCAGCCCCCTTCCGGGACTAGTGTTGTTCTTC. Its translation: CASSPLPGLVLFF.